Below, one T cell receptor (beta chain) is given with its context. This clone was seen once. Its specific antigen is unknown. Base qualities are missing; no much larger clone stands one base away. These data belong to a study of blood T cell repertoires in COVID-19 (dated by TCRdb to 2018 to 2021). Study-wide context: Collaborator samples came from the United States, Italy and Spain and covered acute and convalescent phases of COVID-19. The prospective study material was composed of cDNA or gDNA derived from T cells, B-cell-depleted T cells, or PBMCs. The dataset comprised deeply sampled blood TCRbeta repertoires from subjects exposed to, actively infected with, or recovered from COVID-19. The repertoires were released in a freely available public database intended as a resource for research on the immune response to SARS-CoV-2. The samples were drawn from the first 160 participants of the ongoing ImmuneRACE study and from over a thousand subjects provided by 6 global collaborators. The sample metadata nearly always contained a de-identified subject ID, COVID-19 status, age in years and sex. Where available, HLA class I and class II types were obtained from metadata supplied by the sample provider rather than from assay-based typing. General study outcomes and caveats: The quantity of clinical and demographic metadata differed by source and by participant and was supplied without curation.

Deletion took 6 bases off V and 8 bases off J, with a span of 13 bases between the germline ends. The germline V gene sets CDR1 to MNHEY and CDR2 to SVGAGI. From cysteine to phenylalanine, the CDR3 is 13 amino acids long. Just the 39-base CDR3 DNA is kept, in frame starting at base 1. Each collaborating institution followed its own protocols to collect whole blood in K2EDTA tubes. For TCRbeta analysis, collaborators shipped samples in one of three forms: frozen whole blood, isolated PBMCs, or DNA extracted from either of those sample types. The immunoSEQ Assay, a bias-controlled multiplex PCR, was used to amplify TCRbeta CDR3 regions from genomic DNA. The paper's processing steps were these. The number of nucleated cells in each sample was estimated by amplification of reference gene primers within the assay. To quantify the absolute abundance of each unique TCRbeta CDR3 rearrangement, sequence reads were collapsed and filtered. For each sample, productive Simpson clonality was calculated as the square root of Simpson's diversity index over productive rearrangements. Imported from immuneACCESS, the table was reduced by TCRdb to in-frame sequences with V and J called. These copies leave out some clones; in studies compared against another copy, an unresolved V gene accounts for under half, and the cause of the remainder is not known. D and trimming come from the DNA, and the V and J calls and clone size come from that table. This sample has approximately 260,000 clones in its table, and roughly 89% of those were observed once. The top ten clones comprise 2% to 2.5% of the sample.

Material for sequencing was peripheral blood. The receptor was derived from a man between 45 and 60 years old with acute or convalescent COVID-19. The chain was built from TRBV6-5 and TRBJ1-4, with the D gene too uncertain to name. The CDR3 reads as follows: CASRTLAGEKLFF. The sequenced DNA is TGTGCCAGCAGAACTCTGGCCGGGGAAAAACTGTTTTTT.